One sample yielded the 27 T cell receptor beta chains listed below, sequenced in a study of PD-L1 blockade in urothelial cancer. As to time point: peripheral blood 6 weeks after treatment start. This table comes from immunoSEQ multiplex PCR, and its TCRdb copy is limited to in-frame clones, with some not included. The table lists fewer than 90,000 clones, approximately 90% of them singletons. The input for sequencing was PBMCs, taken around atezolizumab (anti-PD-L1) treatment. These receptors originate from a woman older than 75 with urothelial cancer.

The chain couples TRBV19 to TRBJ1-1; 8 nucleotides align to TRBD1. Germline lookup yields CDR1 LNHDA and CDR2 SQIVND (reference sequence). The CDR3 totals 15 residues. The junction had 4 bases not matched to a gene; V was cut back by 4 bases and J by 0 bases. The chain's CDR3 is CASSTRQGMNTEAFF. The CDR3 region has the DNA TGTGCCAGTAGTACTAGACAGGGGATGAACACTGAAGCTTTCTTT.

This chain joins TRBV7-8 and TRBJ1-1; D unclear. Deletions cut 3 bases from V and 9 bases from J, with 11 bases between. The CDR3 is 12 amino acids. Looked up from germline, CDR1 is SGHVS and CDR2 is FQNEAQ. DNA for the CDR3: TGTGCCAGCAGCTTGGGCCGATCCCAAGCTTTCTTT. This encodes CASSLGRSQAFF.

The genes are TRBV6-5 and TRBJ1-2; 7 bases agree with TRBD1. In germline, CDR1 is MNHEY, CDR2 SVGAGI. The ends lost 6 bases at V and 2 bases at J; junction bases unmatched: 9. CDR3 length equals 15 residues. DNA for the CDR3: TGTGCCAGCAGGGACGGGACAGTCAGGAACTATGGCTACACCTTC. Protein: CASRDGTVRNYGYTF.

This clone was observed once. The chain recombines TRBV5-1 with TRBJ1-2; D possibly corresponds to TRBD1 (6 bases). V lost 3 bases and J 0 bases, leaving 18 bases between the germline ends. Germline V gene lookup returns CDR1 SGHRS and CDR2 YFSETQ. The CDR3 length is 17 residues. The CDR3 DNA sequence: TGCGCCAGCAGCTCCCAGAAGACAGGAAAAGCTAACTATGGCTACACCTTC. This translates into CASSSQKTGKANYGYTF. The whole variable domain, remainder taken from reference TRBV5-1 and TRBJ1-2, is KAGVTQTPRYLIKTRGQQVTLSCSPISGHRSVSWYQQTPGQGLQFLFEYFSETQRNKGNFPGRFSGRQFSNSRSEMNVSTLELGDSALYLCASSSQKTGKANYGYTFGSGTRLTVV.

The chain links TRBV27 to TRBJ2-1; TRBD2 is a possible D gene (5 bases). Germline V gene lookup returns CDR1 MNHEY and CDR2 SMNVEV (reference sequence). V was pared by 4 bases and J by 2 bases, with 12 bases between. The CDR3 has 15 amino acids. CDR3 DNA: TGTGCCAGCAGTTCCCCCGGGGAGCCCTACAATGAGCAGTTCTTC. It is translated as CASSSPGEPYNEQFF.

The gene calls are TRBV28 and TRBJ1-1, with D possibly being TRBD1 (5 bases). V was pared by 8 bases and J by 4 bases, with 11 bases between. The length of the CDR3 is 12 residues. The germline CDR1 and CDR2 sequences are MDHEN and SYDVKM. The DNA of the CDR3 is TGTGCCAGCCGGAGCGGGGGCACTGAAGCTTTCTTT. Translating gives CASRSGGTEAFF.

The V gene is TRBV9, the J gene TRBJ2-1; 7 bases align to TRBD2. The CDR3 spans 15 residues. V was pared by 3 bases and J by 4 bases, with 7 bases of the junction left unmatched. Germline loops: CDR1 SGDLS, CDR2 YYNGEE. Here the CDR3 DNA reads TGTGCCAGCAGCGCCCGGGGGGTAGGGTACAATGAGCAGTTCTTC. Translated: CASSARGVGYNEQFF. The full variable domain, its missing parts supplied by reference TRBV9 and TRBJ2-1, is DSGVTQTPKHLITATGQRVTLRCSPRSGDLSVYWYQQSLDQGLQFLIQYYNGEERAKGNILERFSAQQFPDLHSELNLSSLELGDSALYFCASSARGVGYNEQFFGPGTRLTVL.

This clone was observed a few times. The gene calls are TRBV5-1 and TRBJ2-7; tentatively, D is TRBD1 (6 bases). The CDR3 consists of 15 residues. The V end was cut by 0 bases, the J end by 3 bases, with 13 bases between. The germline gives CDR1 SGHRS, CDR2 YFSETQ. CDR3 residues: CASSLGGGKVYEQYF. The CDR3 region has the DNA TGCGCCAGCAGCTTGGGAGGGGGTAAGGTCTACGAGCAGTACTTC.

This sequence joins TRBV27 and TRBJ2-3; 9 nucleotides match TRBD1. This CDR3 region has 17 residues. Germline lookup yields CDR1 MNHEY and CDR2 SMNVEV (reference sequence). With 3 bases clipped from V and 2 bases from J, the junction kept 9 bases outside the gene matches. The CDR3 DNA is TGTGCCAGCAGTTTGTTCGGACAGGGGCTGACCACAGATACGCAGTATTTT. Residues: CASSLFGQGLTTDTQYF.

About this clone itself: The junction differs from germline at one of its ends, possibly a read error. The CDR3 loop reads CASTSGTAQNIQYF. Written as DNA, the CDR3 is TGTGCCAGCACCTCCGGGACAGCCCAAAACATTCAGTACTTC. This chain uses TRBV2 with TRBJ2-4; TRBD1 matches 7 bases. The germline V gene has CDR1 SNHLY and CDR2 FYNNEI. The CDR3 contains 14 residues.

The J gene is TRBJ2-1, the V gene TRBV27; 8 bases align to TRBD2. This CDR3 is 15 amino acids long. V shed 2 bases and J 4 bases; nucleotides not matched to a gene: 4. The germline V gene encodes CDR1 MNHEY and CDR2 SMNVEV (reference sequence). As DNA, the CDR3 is TGTGCCAGCAGTTTAGTACTAGCGGATTACAATGAGCAGTTCTTC. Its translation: CASSLVLADYNEQFF.

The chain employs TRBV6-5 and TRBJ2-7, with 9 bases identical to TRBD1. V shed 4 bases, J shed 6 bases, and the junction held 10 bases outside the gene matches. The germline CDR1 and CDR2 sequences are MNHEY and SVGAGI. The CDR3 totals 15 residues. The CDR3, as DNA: TGTGCCAGCAGTTTTAACCCAGCGACAGGGGGCGAGCAGTACTTC. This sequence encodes CASSFNPATGGEQYF.

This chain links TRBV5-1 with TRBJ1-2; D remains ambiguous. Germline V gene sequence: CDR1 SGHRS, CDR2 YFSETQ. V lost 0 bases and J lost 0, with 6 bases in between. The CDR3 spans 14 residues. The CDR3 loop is CASSLAVTNYGYTF. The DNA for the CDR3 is TGCGCCAGCAGCTTGGCAGTTACTAACTATGGCTACACCTTC.

The CDR3, as DNA: TGTGCCAGCAGTACCGCGGCTGAAGCTTTCTTT. Translated, it gives CASSTAAEAFF. This chain connects TRBV28 to TRBJ1-1; D is ambiguous. V was pared by 5 bases and J by 6 bases, with 7 bases between. CDR3 length: 11 amino acids. Looked up from germline, CDR1 is MDHEN and CDR2 is SYDVKM.

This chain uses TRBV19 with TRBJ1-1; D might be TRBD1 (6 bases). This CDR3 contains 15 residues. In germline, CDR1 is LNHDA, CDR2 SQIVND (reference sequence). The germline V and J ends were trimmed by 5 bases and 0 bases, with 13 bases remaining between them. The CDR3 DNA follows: TGTGCCAGTAGTGTCGAGGGGGGGATGAACACTGAAGCTTTCTTT. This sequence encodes CASSVEGGMNTEAFF.

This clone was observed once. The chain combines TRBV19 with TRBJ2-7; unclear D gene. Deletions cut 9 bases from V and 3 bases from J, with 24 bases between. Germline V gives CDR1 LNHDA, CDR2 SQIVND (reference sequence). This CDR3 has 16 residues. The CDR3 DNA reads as TGTGCCAGCTCTCTAGAATCGAGCCCAATAGTCTACGAGCAGTACTTC. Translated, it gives CASSLESSPIVYEQYF.

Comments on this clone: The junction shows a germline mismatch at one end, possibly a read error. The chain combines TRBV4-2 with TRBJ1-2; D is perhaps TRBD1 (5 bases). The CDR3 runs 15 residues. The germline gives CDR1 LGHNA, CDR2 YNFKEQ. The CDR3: CASSQDRGRGVVVCF. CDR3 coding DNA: TGTGCCAGCAGCCAAGATAGAGGACGGGGGGTTGTGGTGTGTTTC.

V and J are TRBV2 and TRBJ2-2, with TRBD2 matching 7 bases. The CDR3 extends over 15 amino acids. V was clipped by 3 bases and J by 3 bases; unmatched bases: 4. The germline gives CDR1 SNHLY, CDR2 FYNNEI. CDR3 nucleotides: TGTGCCAGCAGTGATATGCGGGAGTACACCGGGGAGCTGTTTTTT. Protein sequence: CASSDMREYTGELFF. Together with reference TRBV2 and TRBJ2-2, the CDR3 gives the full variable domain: EPEVTQTPSHQVTQMGQEVILRCVPISNHLYFYWYRQILGQKVEFLVSFYNNEISEKSEIFDDQFSVERPDGSNFTLKIRSTKLEDSAMYFCASSDMREYTGELFFGEGSRLTVL.

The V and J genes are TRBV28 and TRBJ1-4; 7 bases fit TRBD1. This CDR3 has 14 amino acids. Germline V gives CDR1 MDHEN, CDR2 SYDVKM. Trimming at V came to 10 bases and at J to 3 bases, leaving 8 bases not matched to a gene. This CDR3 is CAIKHRGPNEKLFF. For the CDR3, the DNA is TGTGCCATCAAACACAGGGGCCCTAATGAAAAACTGTTTTTT. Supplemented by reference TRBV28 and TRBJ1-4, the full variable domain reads DVKVTQSSRYLVKRTGEKVFLECVQDMDHENMFWYRQDPGLGLRLIYFSYDVKMKEKGDIPEGYSVSREKKERFSLILESASTNQTSMYLCAIKHRGPNEKLFFGSGTQLSVL.

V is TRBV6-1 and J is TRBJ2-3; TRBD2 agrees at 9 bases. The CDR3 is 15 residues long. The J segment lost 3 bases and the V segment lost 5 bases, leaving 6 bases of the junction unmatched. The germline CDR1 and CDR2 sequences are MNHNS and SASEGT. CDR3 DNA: TGTGCCAGCAGTTCCCGACTAGCGGTAACAGATACGCAGTATTTT. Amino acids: CASSSRLAVTDTQYF.

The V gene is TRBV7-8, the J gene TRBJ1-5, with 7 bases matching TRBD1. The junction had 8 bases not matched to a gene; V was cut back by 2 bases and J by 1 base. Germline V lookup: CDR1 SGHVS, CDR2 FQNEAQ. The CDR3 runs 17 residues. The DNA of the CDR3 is TGTGCCAGCAGCTTAACGTGGGGACAGATGAGCAATCAGCCCCAGCATTTT. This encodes CASSLTWGQMSNQPQHF.

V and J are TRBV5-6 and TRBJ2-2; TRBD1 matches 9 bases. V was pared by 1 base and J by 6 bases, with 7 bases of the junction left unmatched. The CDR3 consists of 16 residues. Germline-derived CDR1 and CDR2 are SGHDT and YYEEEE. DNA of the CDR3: TGTGCCAGCAGCTTGCAGGGACAGGGAAAGGCCGGGGAGCTGTTTTTT. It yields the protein CASSLQGQGKAGELFF.

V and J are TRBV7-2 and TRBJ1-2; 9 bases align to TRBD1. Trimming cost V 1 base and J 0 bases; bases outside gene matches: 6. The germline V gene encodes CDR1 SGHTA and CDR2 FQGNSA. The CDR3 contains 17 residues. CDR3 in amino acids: CASSLGTGAASNYGYTF. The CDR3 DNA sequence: TGTGCCAGCAGCTTAGGGACAGGGGCCGCCTCTAACTATGGCTACACCTTC. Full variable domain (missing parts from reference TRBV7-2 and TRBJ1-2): GAGVSQSPSNKVTEKGKDVELRCDPISGHTALYWYRQSLGQGLEFLIYFQGNSAPDKSGLPSDRFSAERTGGSVSTLTIQRTQQEDSAVYLCASSLGTGAASNYGYTFGSGTRLTVV.

The CDR3 reads CASSPPGGGYNEQFF. The CDR3 DNA is TGTGCCAGCAGCCCCCCCGGGGGGGGATACAATGAGCAGTTCTTC. The chain couples TRBV9 to TRBJ2-1; TRBD2 matches 8 bases. After removal of 4 bases from V and 4 bases from J, the junction contained 7 bases not matched to a gene. Germline loops: CDR1 SGDLS, CDR2 YYNGEE. The length of the CDR3 is 15 residues.

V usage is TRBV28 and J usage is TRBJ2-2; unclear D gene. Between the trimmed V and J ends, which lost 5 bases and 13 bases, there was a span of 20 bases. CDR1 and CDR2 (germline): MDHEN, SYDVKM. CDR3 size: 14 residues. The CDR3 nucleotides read TGTGCCAGCAGTGTCCACCGCCCGGCACCGGGGCTGTTTTTT. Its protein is CASSVHRPAPGLFF.

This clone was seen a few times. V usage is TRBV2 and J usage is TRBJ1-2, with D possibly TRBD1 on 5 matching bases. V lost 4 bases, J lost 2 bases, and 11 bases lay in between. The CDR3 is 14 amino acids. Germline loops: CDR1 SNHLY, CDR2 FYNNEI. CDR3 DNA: TGTGCCAGCAGTGCGACAGTAGTCAACTATGGCTACACCTTC. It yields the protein CASSATVVNYGYTF.

The DNA of the CDR3 is TGTGCCAGCTCCCGCCCGGGACTTTCCTACGAGCAGTACTTC. This codes for CASSRPGLSYEQYF. This chain joins TRBV28 and TRBJ2-7; D is possibly TRBD2 (6 bases). V was cut by 8 bases and J by 1 base, with 15 bases left in between. CDR1 and CDR2 (germline): MDHEN, SYDVKM. This CDR3 has 14 amino acids.